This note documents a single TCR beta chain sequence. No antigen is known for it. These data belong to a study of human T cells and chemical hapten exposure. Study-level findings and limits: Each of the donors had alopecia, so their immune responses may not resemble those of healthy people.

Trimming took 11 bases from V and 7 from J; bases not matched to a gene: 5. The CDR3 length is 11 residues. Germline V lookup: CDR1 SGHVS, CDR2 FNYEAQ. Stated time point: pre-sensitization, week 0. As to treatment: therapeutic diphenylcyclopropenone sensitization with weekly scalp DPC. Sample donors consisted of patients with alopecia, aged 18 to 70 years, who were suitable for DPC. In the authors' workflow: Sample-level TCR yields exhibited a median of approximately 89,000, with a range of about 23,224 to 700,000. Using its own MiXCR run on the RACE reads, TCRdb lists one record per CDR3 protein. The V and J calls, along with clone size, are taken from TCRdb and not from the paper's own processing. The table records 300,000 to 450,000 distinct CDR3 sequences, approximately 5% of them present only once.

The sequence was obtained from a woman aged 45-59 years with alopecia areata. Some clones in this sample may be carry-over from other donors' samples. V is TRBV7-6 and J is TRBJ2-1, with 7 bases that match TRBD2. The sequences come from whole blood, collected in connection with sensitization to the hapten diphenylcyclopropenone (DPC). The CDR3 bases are TGTGCCGTCCGGCGGGGGAATGAGCAGTTCTTC. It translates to CAVRRGNEQFF.